This passage covers 21 T cell receptor beta chains from one sample sequenced in a study of blood T cell repertoires in COVID-19. Only in-frame clones appear in the TCRdb table, and some are missing; sequencing was by immunoSEQ multiplex PCR. This sample carries over 200,000 clones, approximately 91% of them seen once, and the ten largest clones take 2.5% to 3%. The sample was peripheral blood. The receptors derive from a woman aged 55 to 70 with acute or convalescent COVID-19.

The chain recombines TRBV3-1 (or the pseudogene TRBV3-2) with TRBJ2-2; D may be TRBD1 (6 bases). V lost 1 base and J 6 bases, leaving 18 bases between the germline ends. The germline CDR1 and CDR2 sequences are LGHDT and YNNKEL (reference sequence). This CDR3 comprises 17 residues. The CDR3: CASSQAPGQGWSGELFF. As DNA, the CDR3 is TGTGCCAGCAGCCAAGCCCCTGGGCAGGGGTGGTCCGGGGAGCTGTTTTTT.

This chain uses TRBV4-2 with TRBJ2-4, with 7 bases aligning to TRBD2. The CDR3 has 16 amino acids. Germline loops: CDR1 LGHNA, CDR2 YNFKEQ. Trimming took 3 bases from V and 1 from J; bases not matched to a gene: 6. In nucleotides, the CDR3 is TGTGCCAGCAGCCAGGAGACTAGCCTCGCCAAAAACATTCAGTACTTC. Protein: CASSQETSLAKNIQYF.

The V gene is TRBV20-1, the J gene TRBJ2-5; D gene unclear. CDR1 DFQATT and CDR2 SNEGSKA come from the germline V gene (reference sequence). This CDR3 spans 16 amino acids. Trimming removed 3 bases at V and 1 base at J, with 18 bases between. DNA of the CDR3: TGCAGTGCTAGTTCCCCGGCCCGACGGAGCCAAGAGACCCAGTACTTC. It codes for CSASSPARRSQETQYF.

V usage is TRBV19 and J usage is TRBJ2-3; D is ambiguous. Looked up from germline, CDR1 is LNHDA and CDR2 is SQIVND (reference sequence). The CDR3 consists of 12 residues. Trimming left V 5 bases short and J 3 bases short, with 6 bases between. CDR3 sequence (DNA): TGTGCCAGTAGTGTGAGGACAGATACGCAGTATTTT. Translated: CASSVRTDTQYF.

V is TRBV4-1 and J is TRBJ2-3, with 9 bases matching TRBD2. There are 17 residues in the CDR3. V shed 3 bases and J 1 base; nucleotides not matched to a gene: 8. CDR1 is MGHRA, CDR2 YSYEKL, per germline. CDR3 sequence: CASSHVISGSRTDTQYF. The CDR3 DNA reads TGCGCCAGCAGCCATGTCATTAGCGGGAGTCGCACAGATACGCAGTATTTT.

This chain links TRBV19 with TRBJ1-1; D possibly corresponds to TRBD1 (6 bases). Germline CDR1 is LNHDA and CDR2 is SQIVND (reference sequence). Trimming removed 9 bases at V and 2 bases at J, with 10 bases between. The CDR3 has 12 amino acids. In DNA form, the CDR3 reads TGTGCCAGCGGACAGATTAACACTGAAGCTTTCTTT. It codes for CASGQINTEAFF.

This sequence joins TRBV30 and TRBJ2-3; D unclear. This CDR3 comprises 14 residues. V lost 0 bases to trimming and J lost 0 bases, with 7 bases between them. Per germline, CDR1 GTSNPN and CDR2 SVGIG (reference sequence). For the CDR3, the DNA is TGTGCCTGGAGTGTTAGCCTGAGCACAGATACGCAGTATTTT. Amino acids: CAWSVSLSTDTQYF.

This clone was observed a few times. The rearrangement joins TRBV6-5 to TRBJ2-7; tentatively, D is TRBD2 (7 bases). Germline loops: CDR1 MNHEY, CDR2 SVGAGI. Deletions cut 8 bases from V and 1 base from J, with 15 bases between. CDR3 length equals 14 residues. The CDR3 sequence is CASQRGGRSYEQYF. CDR3 bases: TGTGCCAGCCAAAGGGGGGGTAGGTCCTACGAGCAGTACTTC.

The chain has TRBV5-1 and TRBJ1-2; no reliable D call. With 3 bases removed from V and 10 bases from J, the gap between germline ends came to 13 bases. From germline, CDR1 is SGHRS and CDR2 YFSETQ. The CDR3 consists of 12 residues. The CDR3 DNA sequence: TGCGCCAGCAGCTCCCAGAATCTAGTCTACACCTTC. Translation gives CASSSQNLVYTF.

The J gene is TRBJ1-5, the V gene TRBV6-5; 9 positions match TRBD1. Looked up from germline, CDR1 is MNHEY and CDR2 is SVGAGI. The V segment lost 8 bases and the J segment 11 bases; nucleotides outside the gene matches: 10. The CDR3 runs to 13 residues. The CDR3 DNA follows: TGTGCCAGCGGGGACAGGGTTGTGGGGGCCCAGCATTTT. As protein: CASGDRVVGAQHF.

J is TRBJ1-4 and V is TRBV7-9; 10 nucleotides match TRBD1. The germline CDR1 and CDR2 sequences are SEHNR and FQNEAQ (reference sequence). The CDR3 has 16 amino acids. V shed 3 bases and J 3 bases; nucleotides not matched to a gene: 4. CDR3 nucleotides: TGTGCCAGCAGCTTCGGACAGGGGGTTGCTAATGAAAAACTGTTTTTT. Protein product: CASSFGQGVANEKLFF.

The CDR3 coding sequence is TGTGCCAGCAGTGACAGGGGCCTGGGGTATGGCTACACCTTC. Protein product: CASSDRGLGYGYTF. This chain uses TRBV6-1 with TRBJ1-2, with TRBD1 as a possible D gene (6 bases). In germline, CDR1 is MNHNS, CDR2 SASEGT. V lost 3 bases to trimming and J lost 5 bases, with 13 bases between them. The CDR3 runs 14 residues.

In DNA, the CDR3 is TGCGCCAGCAGTGGATCAGGGATGAGTCAGCCCCAGCATTTT. It codes for CASSGSGMSQPQHF. The J gene is TRBJ1-5, the V gene TRBV10-2, with D perhaps matching TRBD1 (5 bases). Germline values: CDR1 WSHSY, CDR2 SAAADI. Trimming took off 4 bases at V and 6 bases at J, with 13 bases between the two ends. The CDR3 spans 14 residues.

This sequence joins TRBV19 and TRBJ2-7; TRBD2 aligns across 11 bases. The J segment lost 2 bases and the V segment lost 8 bases, leaving 8 bases of the junction unmatched. The CDR3 loop spans 15 amino acids. Germline assignment: CDR1 LNHDA and CDR2 SQIVND (reference sequence). The CDR3 DNA follows: TGTGCCAGTTCTCCGGGACTAGCGGCCACCTACGAGCAGTACTTC. As protein: CASSPGLAATYEQYF. Supplemented by reference TRBV19 and TRBJ2-7, the full variable domain reads DGGITQSPKYLFRKEGQNVTLSCEQNLNHDAMYWYRQDPGQGLRLIYYSQIVNDFQKGDIAEGYSVSREKKESFPLTVTSAQKNPTAFYLCASSPGLAATYEQYFGPGTRLTVT.

The J gene is TRBJ2-7, the V gene TRBV5-1, with TRBD1 matching over 9 bases. The V segment lost 4 bases and the J segment 2 bases; nucleotides outside the gene matches: 4. CDR1 is SGHRS and CDR2 is YFSETQ in the germline V gene. The CDR3 is 14 amino acids. CDR3 DNA sequence: TGCGCCAGCAGCCCGAGGGACAGGGCCTACGAGCAGTACTTC. It codes for CASSPRDRAYEQYF.

The chain has TRBV19 and TRBJ1-2; the D is unclear. The CDR3 runs 14 residues. Germline assignment: CDR1 LNHDA and CDR2 SQIVND (reference sequence). Trimming removed 3 bases at V and 8 bases at J, with 16 bases between. CDR3 loop: CASSIAQPESGYTF. CDR3 coding DNA: TGTGCCAGTAGTATTGCACAGCCTGAGAGCGGCTACACCTTC. The full variable domain, rest sourced from reference TRBV19 and TRBJ1-2, is DGGITQSPKYLFRKEGQNVTLSCEQNLNHDAMYWYRQDPGQGLRLIYYSQIVNDFQKGDIAEGYSVSREKKESFPLTVTSAQKNPTAFYLCASSIAQPESGYTFGSGTRLTVV.

The chain links TRBV30 to TRBJ1-1; maybe TRBD1 (6 bases). CDR3 size: 15 residues. Germline V lookup: CDR1 GTSNPN, CDR2 SVGIG (reference sequence). V was shortened by 2 bases and J by 5 bases, with 18 bases between the two germline ends. CDR3 in amino acids: CAWSTHRAMETEAFF. The CDR3 coding sequence is TGTGCCTGGAGTACTCACAGGGCGATGGAAACTGAAGCTTTCTTT. Looking up the rest from reference TRBV30 and TRBJ1-1 gives the full variable domain: SQTIHQWPATLVQPVGSPLSLECTVEGTSNPNLYWYRQAAGRGLQLLFYSVGIGQISSEVPQNLSASRPQDRQFILSSKKLLLSDSGFYLCAWSTHRAMETEAFFGQGTRLTVV.

V gene TRBV6-5 combines with J gene TRBJ2-1; the match to TRBD2 covers 8 bases. The CDR3 length is 16 residues. The V segment lost 2 bases and the J segment 5 bases; nucleotides outside the gene matches: 8. CDR1 MNHEY and CDR2 SVGAGI come from the germline V gene. The CDR3 is CASSYRSGGSDNEQFF. CDR3 sequence (DNA): TGTGCCAGCAGTTACCGAAGCGGGGGAAGCGACAATGAGCAGTTCTTC.

The chain joins TRBV3-1 (or the pseudogene TRBV3-2) to TRBJ1-2; 7 positions match TRBD1. CDR1 is LGHDT and CDR2 is YNNKEL in the germline V gene (reference sequence). Unmatched junction bases numbered 12, after V lost 4 bases and J lost 4 bases. The CDR3 is made up of 16 amino acids. CDR3 sequence: CASSPYERGQGYGYTF. The CDR3 DNA reads as TGTGCCAGCAGCCCCTATGAGAGGGGGCAGGGCTATGGCTACACCTTC.

The chain has TRBV9 and TRBJ1-3; no clear D gene. Trimming removed 0 bases at V and 0 bases at J, with 13 bases between. The CDR3 has 17 residues. The germline V gene encodes CDR1 SGDLS and CDR2 YYNGEE. This chain's CDR3 is CASSVGAGFSSGNTIYF. The CDR3 DNA reads as TGTGCCAGCAGCGTAGGGGCAGGCTTTTCCTCTGGAAACACCATATATTTT.

A few counts support this clone. The chain couples TRBV30 to TRBJ2-7; D is perhaps TRBD1 (6 bases). Germline values: CDR1 GTSNPN, CDR2 SVGIG (reference sequence). V shed 4 bases and J shed 1 base, with 8 bases lying between them. CDR3 length equals 12 residues. CDR3 DNA sequence: TGTGCCTGGAACAGGGTTTCCTACGAGCAGTACTTC. It codes for CAWNRVSYEQYF.